The present entry profiles one T cell receptor beta chain with its context. Its cognate antigen is unknown. The sample belongs to a study of T-cell memory formation after mild COVID-19. Study information: In these data, TCR clusters were largely donor specific. Notes on the study in general: Cross-reactive memory appears to have joined, as suggested by some responding clones showing up in pre-infection memory. CD4/CD8 balance characterized clones contracting day 15 to 85, and CD4+ skew characterized later expanders.

Barcoded TCR alpha and TCR beta cDNA libraries with UMIs came from 5'RACE using constant-segment primers. TCRdb re-analysed the 5' RACE reads in MiXCR, keeping a single row per CDR3 protein. Here the sample spans about 430,000 distinct CDR3 sequences, approximately 19% being singletons. CDR1 and CDR2 (germline): SGHVS, FQNEAQ. Germline trimming cut 7 bases from V and 1 base from J; bases unmatched to any gene: 5. The CDR3 sequence is 14 residues long. The source is a man between 18 and 35 years old who had mild COVID-19 (a few samples of this study predate the infection). Cell type and time point are not known. The gene calls are TRBV7-8 and TRBJ2-3, with 7 bases matching TRBD2. The sample taken for sequencing was PBMCs or a T cell subset sorted from them (not recorded which). CDR3 coding DNA: TGTGCCAGCAATCCCGCGGGGGGCACAGATACGCAGTATTTT. Translation gives CASNPAGGTDTQYF. Full variable domain (outside the CDR3, taken from reference TRBV7-8 and TRBJ2-3): GAGVSQSPRYKVAKRGQDVALRCDPISGHVSLFWYQQALGQGPEFLTYFQNEAQLDKSGLPSDRFFAERPEGSVSTLKIQRTQQEDSAVYLCASNPAGGTDTQYFGPGTRLTVL.